This T cell receptor beta chain stems from a study of cytomegalovirus exposure and HLA in healthy donors. Overall study: Among around 180 million T cells, an earlier analysis found about 110 million unique TCR beta sequences. General study findings and limits: In a later analysis, HLA-associated beta chains showed higher expansion and lower generation probabilities than comparable chains. TCR beta V- and J-gene trimming was later associated with a missense DCLRE1C variant. The later analysis indicated that the majority of CMV-associated TCR beta chains appeared HLA-restricted.

CDR1 is SGHNT, CDR2 YYREEE, per germline (reference sequence). The V and J ends lost 4 bases and 1 base, in that order; junction bases with no gene match: 1. The CDR3 covers 16 residues. About this clone itself: Antigen unknown.

The primer mix had 60 Vbeta and 13 Jbeta primers. Some clones are missing from TCRdb's copy, which holds only in-frame ones; the method was immunoSEQ multiplex PCR. The sample gives 150,000 to 200,000 clones, around 80% of which show up once; under 2.5% is in the top ten. This clonotype originated in a woman in her 30s in good health and CMV-seronegative. Input material: PBMCs. The chain carries TRBV5-4 and TRBJ2-3; 15 positions agree with TRBD2. DNA of the CDR3: TGTGCCAGCAGCCGGACTAGCGGGGGGGGCACAGATACGCAGTATTTT. It codes for CASSRTSGGGTDTQYF. The complete variable domain, with remaining parts taken from reference TRBV5-4 and TRBJ2-3, reads ETGVTQSPTHLIKTRGQQVTLRCSSQSGHNTVSWYQQALGQGPQFIFQYYREEENGRGNFPPRFSGLQFPNYSSELNVNALELDDSALYLCASSRTSGGGTDTQYFGPGTRLTVL.